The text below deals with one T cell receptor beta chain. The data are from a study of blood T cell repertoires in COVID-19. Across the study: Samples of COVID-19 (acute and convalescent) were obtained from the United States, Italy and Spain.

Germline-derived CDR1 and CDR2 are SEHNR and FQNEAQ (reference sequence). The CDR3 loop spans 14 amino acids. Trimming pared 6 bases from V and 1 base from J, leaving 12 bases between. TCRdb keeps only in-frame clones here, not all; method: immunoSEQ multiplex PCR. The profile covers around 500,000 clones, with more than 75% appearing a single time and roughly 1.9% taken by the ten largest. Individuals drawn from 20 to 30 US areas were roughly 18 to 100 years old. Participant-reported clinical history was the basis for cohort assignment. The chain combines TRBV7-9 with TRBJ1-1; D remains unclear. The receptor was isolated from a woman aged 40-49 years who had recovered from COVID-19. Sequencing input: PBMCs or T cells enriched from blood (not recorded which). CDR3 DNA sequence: TGTGCCAGCAGTTTTGGAGCGGCGAACACTGAAGCTTTCTTT. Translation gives CASSFGAANTEAFF.